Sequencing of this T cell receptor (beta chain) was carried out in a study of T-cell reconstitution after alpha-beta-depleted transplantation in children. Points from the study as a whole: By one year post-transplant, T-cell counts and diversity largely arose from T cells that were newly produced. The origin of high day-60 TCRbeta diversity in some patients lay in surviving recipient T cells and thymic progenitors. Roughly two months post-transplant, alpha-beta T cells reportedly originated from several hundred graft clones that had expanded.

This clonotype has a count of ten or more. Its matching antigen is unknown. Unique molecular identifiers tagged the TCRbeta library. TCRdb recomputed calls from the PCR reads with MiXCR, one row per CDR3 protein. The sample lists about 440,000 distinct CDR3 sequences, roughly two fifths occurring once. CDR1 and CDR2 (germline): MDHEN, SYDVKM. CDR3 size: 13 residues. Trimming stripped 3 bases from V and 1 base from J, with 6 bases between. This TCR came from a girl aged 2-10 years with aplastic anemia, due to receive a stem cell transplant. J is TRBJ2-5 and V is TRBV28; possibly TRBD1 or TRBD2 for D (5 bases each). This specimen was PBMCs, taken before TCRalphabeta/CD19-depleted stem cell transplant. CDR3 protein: CASSFGGQETQYF. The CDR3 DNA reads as TGTGCCAGCAGTTTTGGGGGCCAAGAGACCCAGTACTTC.